This T cell receptor beta chain was observed in a study of OX40 agonist ivuxolimab in advanced cancers. About the research overall: Intravenous ivuxolimab at 0.01 to 10 mg/kg was given to patients every 2 weeks. Partial response was recorded in three patients: one hepatocellular carcinoma and two cutaneous melanoma cases. General study findings and limits: Partial responders at 0.1-3.0 mg/kg showed near-lowest clonal expansion.

For this clone: Its antigen is unknown.

The CDR3 sequence is 16 residues long. The germline CDR1 and CDR2 sequences are GTSNPN and SVGIG (reference sequence). Trimming at V came to 3 bases and at J to 1 base, leaving 8 bases not matched to a gene. Generated by immunoSEQ multiplex PCR, the TCRdb table keeps only in-frame clones and is missing some. The sample gives some 74,000 clones, approximately 85% of which show up once; about 0.49% is in the top ten. The clonotype comes from an adult with an advanced solid tumor such as melanoma, head and neck, liver or kidney cancer. The chain combines TRBV30 with TRBJ2-2; 7 bases map to TRBD2. The sample here was CD4+ or CD8+ T cells sorted from blood, taken in a trial of the OX40 agonist ivuxolimab. CDR3 coding DNA: TGTGCCTGGAGCCGCGGCTCTAGCGGGAACACCGGGGAGCTGTTTTTT. Protein sequence: CAWSRGSSGNTGELFF.